Below, 14 T cell receptor beta chains from the same sample are listed, as sequenced in a study of regulatory T cells in long-lasting Graves disease. Time point denoted: newly diagnosed GD, antithyroid drugs for less than 3 months. Generation of the TCR library employed RNA extracted from PBMCs. Libraries of TCR beta came from iRepertoire HTBI primers plus Arm-PCR of CDR3 regions. TCRdb re-called the multiplex PCR reads with MiXCR, one entry per CDR3 protein. Here the sample spans about 530,000 distinct CDR3 sequences, 16% being singletons. A further study also used this sample, focusing on T cells in Graves' hyperthyroidism and ophthalmopathy.

The material was peripheral blood mononuclear cells (PBMCs), obtained at new diagnosis, from a patient treated with antithyroid drugs. All receptors come from a woman aged 35-65 years with Graves disease.

This clonotype was observed many times. The chain is built from TRBV20-1 and TRBJ2-3; D call uncertain. This CDR3 spans 13 amino acids. CDR1 is DFQATT, CDR2 SNEGSKA, per germline (reference sequence). Trimming stripped 5 bases from V and 0 bases from J, with 9 bases between. CDR3 region: CSALAPSTDTQYF. The CDR3 coding sequence is TGCAGTGCTCTGGCCCCTAGCACAGATACGCAGTATTTT.

The rearrangement joins TRBV2 to TRBJ2-2; 16 positions agree with TRBD2. With 6 bases clipped from V and 7 bases from J, the junction kept 2 bases outside the gene matches. Germline CDR1 SNHLY, CDR2 FYNNEI. The CDR3 is made up of 15 amino acids. DNA for the CDR3: TGTGCCAGCAGGGGACTAGCGGGGGGGCGCGGGGAGCTGTTTTTT. It yields the protein CASRGLAGGRGELFF. Looking up the rest from reference TRBV2 and TRBJ2-2 gives the full variable domain: EPEVTQTPSHQVTQMGQEVILRCVPISNHLYFYWYRQILGQKVEFLVSFYNNEISEKSEIFDDQFSVERPDGSNFTLKIRSTKLEDSAMYFCASRGLAGGRGELFFGEGSRLTVL.

This clonotype was counted only a few times. The chain joins TRBV29-1 to TRBJ1-2; 8 bases map to TRBD1. Germline assignment: CDR1 SQVTM and CDR2 ANQGSEA. This CDR3 has 13 residues. The junction had 10 bases not matched to a gene; V was cut back by 8 bases and J by 5 bases. CDR3 residues: CSSLTTGGYGYTF. The CDR3 coding sequence is TGCAGCTCTCTTACTACAGGGGGGTATGGCTACACCTTC. The full variable domain, its missing parts supplied by reference TRBV29-1 and TRBJ1-2, is SAVISQKPSRDICQRGTSLTIQCQVDSQVTMMFWYRQQPGQSLTLIATANQGSEATYESGFVIDKFPISRPNLTFSTLTVSNMSPEDSSIYLCSSLTTGGYGYTFGSGTRLTVV.

This clonotype was picked up many times. This chain connects TRBV2 to TRBJ1-6, with unresolved D. CDR3 size: 15 residues. The V end was cut by 8 bases, the J end by 5 bases, with 16 bases between. Germline CDR1 and CDR2: SNHLY and FYNNEI. The CDR3 nucleotides read TGTGCCAGCGGTGGGTTGGCGGTTGATAATTCACCCCTCCACTTT. As protein: CASGGLAVDNSPLHF.

This clonotype was seen many times. This chain joins TRBV6-1 and TRBJ2-2; 8 bases fit TRBD2. Germline-derived CDR1 and CDR2 are MNHNS and SASEGT. The V and J ends lost 6 bases and 7 bases, in that order; junction bases with no gene match: 16. This CDR3 contains 17 residues. The CDR3 sequence: CASRTLRGGSSGGELFF. CDR3 nucleotides: TGTGCCAGCAGGACCCTCCGCGGGGGGTCTAGCGGCGGGGAGCTGTTTTTT.

V is TRBV5-6 and J is TRBJ1-4, with D perhaps matching TRBD1 (5 bases). Germline CDR1 reads SGHDT; CDR2 reads YYEEEE. V gave up 2 bases and J gave up 4 bases, with 18 bases separating them. This CDR3 is built from 17 residues. The CDR3 is CASSFSQTGRLNEKLFF. DNA of the CDR3: TGTGCCAGCAGCTTTTCTCAGACGGGACGGCTTAATGAAAAACTGTTTTTT.

The chain has TRBV19 and TRBJ1-5, with D maybe TRBD1 (5 bases). Trimming cost V 11 bases and J 0 bases, with 14 bases left between them. The CDR3 totals 14 residues. CDR1 and CDR2 (germline): LNHDA, SQIVND (reference sequence). The CDR3 protein is CAGGRIYSNQPQHF. In DNA form, the CDR3 reads TGTGCCGGGGGACGGATTTATAGCAATCAGCCCCAGCATTTT.

This clonotype has only a few counts. The chain uses TRBV4-1 and TRBJ2-1; D might be TRBD2 (5 bases). Germline values: CDR1 MGHRA, CDR2 YSYEKL. With 4 bases removed from V and 4 bases from J, the gap between germline ends came to 14 bases. This CDR3 contains 15 residues. DNA of the CDR3: TGCGCCAGCAGCCCTGCCTGGTCGGGGTACAATGAGCAGTTCTTC. It encodes CASSPAWSGYNEQFF.

Only a few counts were recorded for this clonotype. The gene calls are TRBV25-1 and TRBJ2-7; no clear D. This CDR3 has 12 amino acids. Germline-derived CDR1 and CDR2 are MGHDK and SYGVNS. Trimming stripped 5 bases from V and 3 bases from J, with 8 bases between. The chain's CDR3 is CASSWSVYEQYF. CDR3 nucleotides: TGTGCCAGCAGTTGGTCCGTCTACGAGCAGTACTTC.

The sample holds a few counts of this clonotype. The chain links TRBV6-2 or TRBV6-3 to TRBJ2-5, with D tentatively TRBD1 (5 bases). V was clipped by 2 bases and J by 2 bases, with 12 bases between them. The CDR3 length is 15 residues. From germline, CDR1 is MNHEY and CDR2 SVGEGT. CDR3 residues: CASSYGAATQETQYF. CDR3 coding DNA: TGTGCCAGCAGTTACGGGGCGGCTACACAAGAGACCCAGTACTTC.

As to this clonotype: A read error may produce the germline difference seen at one junction end. The CDR3 is CASSLGQGSGNTVYF. CDR3 coding DNA: TGTGCCAGCAGCTTAGGACAGGGCTCTGGAAACACCGTATATTTT. The chain links TRBV7-9 to TRBJ1-3, with 7 bases that match TRBD1. The CDR3 is 15 residues long. Germline lookup yields CDR1 SEHNR and CDR2 FQNEAQ (reference sequence).

This clonotype was detected ten times or more. The chain couples TRBV5-1 to TRBJ2-1; 8 nucleotides agree with TRBD1. With V trimmed by 3 bases and J by 7 bases, 9 bases remained unmatched. The CDR3 is 15 amino acids. Germline V gene data show CDR1 as SGHRS and CDR2 as YFSETQ. CDR3 sequence (DNA): TGCGCCAGCAGCTCCGGACAGGGTCTAGGGAATGAGCAGTTCTTC. Encoded protein: CASSSGQGLGNEQFF.

In this sample, this clonotype turned up many times. V usage is TRBV2 and J usage is TRBJ2-7; possibly TRBD1 for D (6 bases). The CDR3 length is 15 residues. CDR1 is SNHLY and CDR2 is FYNNEI in the germline V gene. Trimming shortened V by 7 bases and J by 0 bases, and 16 bases separated the two germline ends. CDR3: CASTRDQGSSYEQYF. CDR3 sequence (DNA): TGTGCCAGCACCCGAGACCAGGGGTCCTCCTACGAGCAGTACTTC.

This clonotype was seen repeatedly, ten times or more. The genes are TRBV20-1 and TRBJ1-5; D remains ambiguous. Trimming cost V 0 bases and J 7 bases, with 16 bases left between them. The CDR3 sequence is 15 residues long. CDR1 DFQATT and CDR2 SNEGSKA come from the germline V gene (reference sequence). The CDR3 DNA reads as TGCAGTGCTAGAGATCGACAAGGTGGTTACCAGCCCCAGCATTTT. Translated, it gives CSARDRQGGYQPQHF.